This paragraph covers one T cell receptor (beta chain) sequence. This record comes from a study of blood T cell repertoires in COVID-19. For the study at large: Material from acute and convalescent COVID-19 was sourced from the United States, Italy and Spain.

In the original processing: Estimation of nucleated cell counts relied on the amplification of reference gene primers. Method: immunoSEQ multiplex PCR; TCRdb's copy keeps in-frame clones and lacks some. Clonal size and the V and J genes are those of that table, whereas D and trimming came from the DNA. The sample lists approximately 83,000 clones; roughly three quarters were seen once. Germline CDR1 is LNHDA and CDR2 is SQIVND (reference sequence). The V end lost 6 bases, the J end lost 3 bases, and 12 bases lay between the germline ends. The CDR3 sequence is 13 residues long. The V gene is TRBV19, the J gene TRBJ2-7; D call uncertain. The source is an elderly woman with acute or convalescent COVID-19. Sequenced material: peripheral blood. The CDR3 DNA reads as TGTGCCAGTAGGAAGCGTGGCAGCTACGAGCAGTACTTC. Its translation: CASRKRGSYEQYF.